This TCR beta chain was identified during a study of PD-1 blockade in classical Hodgkin lymphoma. Regarding this clone: Its antigen is unknown.

The table came from immunoSEQ multiplex PCR; TCRdb's copy has only in-frame clones and leaves some out. The sample lists 30,000 or so clones, about 85% occurring once. Brentuximab vedotin exposure varied, and every patient relapsed after autologous stem cell transplantation. By magnetic negative selection, CD4+ T cells were purified from thawed PBMCs. General study results and limits: Nivolumab initiated under 1 year post-ASCT led to patient exclusion.

The TCR originated in a human donor with classical Hodgkin lymphoma. The sequenced sample was CD4+ T cells from blood, obtained at baseline.

The CDR3 reads CASTSGIYNEQFF. DNA for the CDR3: TGTGCCAGCACCTCCGGGATCTACAATGAGCAGTTCTTC. This chain links TRBV28 with TRBJ2-1, with TRBD2 as a possible D gene (5 bases). The CDR3 consists of 13 residues. V gave up 7 bases and J gave up 3 bases, with 10 bases separating them. In germline, CDR1 is MDHEN, CDR2 SYDVKM.